This T cell receptor beta chain was captured by sequencing in a study of T-cell reconstitution after alpha-beta-depleted transplantation in children. The TCRbeta library was prepared with unique molecular identifiers. TCRdb redid the calling of the PCR reads with MiXCR, one entry per CDR3 protein. This sample has 490,000 or so distinct CDR3 sequences, with 9.5% to 15% found just once. Germline CDR1 and CDR2: DFQATT and SNEGSKA (reference sequence). The ends were cut back, 0 bases at V and 7 bases at J, with 10 bases in the middle. The CDR3 totals 12 residues. The receptor was isolated from a human donor who donated a stem cell graft to a child with combined immunodeficiency. The J gene is TRBJ2-7, the V gene TRBV20-1; D ambiguous. The sample here was PBMCs from the stem cell graft donor, taken from the stem cell graft. This chain's CDR3 is CSARDPTSEQYF. The CDR3 DNA follows: TGCAGTGCTAGAGATCCGACTTCGGAGCAGTACTTC.